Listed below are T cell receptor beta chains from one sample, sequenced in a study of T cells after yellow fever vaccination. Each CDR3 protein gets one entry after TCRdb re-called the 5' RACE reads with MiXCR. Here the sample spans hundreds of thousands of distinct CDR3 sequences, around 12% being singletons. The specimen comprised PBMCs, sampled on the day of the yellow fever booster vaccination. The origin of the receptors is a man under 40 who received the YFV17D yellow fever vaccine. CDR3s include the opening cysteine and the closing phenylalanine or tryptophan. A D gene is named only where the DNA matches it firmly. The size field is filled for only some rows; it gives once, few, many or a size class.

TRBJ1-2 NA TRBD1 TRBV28 TGTGCCACCGTTACAGGGGCTGCTAACTATGGCTACACCTTC CATVTGAANYGYTF
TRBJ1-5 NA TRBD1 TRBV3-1 TGTGCCAGCGGACAGGGGAATCAGCCCCAGCATTTT CASGQGNQPQHF
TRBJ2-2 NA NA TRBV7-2 TGTGCCAGCAGCTTAGCCGGAGATTACACCGGGGAGCTGTTTTTT CASSLAGDYTGELFF
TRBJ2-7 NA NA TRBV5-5 TGTGCCAGCAGCCATCCATCCGGGACATCCTCCTACGAGCAGTACTTC CASSHPSGTSSYEQYF
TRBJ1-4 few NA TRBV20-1 TGCAGTGCTAACTGGCTCAATGAAAAACTGTTTTTT CSANWLNEKLFF
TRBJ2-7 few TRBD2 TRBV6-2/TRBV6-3 TGTGCCAGCACCATGGGGACTAGCGGCGAGCAGTACTTC CASTMGTSGEQYF
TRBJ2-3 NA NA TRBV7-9 TGTGCCAGCAGCTCCTCGGACGTTAGCACAGATACGCAGTATTTT CASSSSDVSTDTQYF
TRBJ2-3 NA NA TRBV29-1 TGCAGCGTTACCGGGCTCCAACCTAGCACAGATACGCAGTATTTT CSVTGLQPSTDTQYF
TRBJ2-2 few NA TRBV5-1 TGCGCCAGCAGCTTGGCAAGAACTACCACCGGGGAGCTGTTTTTT CASSLARTTTGELFF
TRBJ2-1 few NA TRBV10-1 TGCGCCAGCAGTGAAGAGAGGGACTTTAACAATGAGCAGTTCTTC CASSEERDFNNEQFF
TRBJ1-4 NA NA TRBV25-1 TGTGCCAGCAGTCGGGTCGGCACTAATGAAAAACTGTTTTTT CASSRVGTNEKLFF
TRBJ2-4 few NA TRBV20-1 TGCAGTGCTAGAGGCGGCATAGGGGGAAACATTCAGTACTTC CSARGGIGGNIQYF
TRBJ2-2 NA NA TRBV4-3 TGCGCCAGCAGCCTAGATACAGGGACCACCGGGGAGCTGTTTTTT CASSLDTGTTGELFF
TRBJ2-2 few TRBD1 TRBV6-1 TGTGCCAGCAGTGTCAGGCCGACCCAGGACAGGTCCCTCACCGGGGAGCTGTTTTTT CASSVRPTQDRSLTGELFF
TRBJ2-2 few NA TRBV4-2 TGTGCCAGCAGCCAAGATAAAACCGCCGGGGAGCTGTTTTTT CASSQDKTAGELFF
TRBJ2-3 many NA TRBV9 TGTGCCAGCAGCGTAGTGGCAGGGAGCACAGATACGCAGTATTTT CASSVVAGSTDTQYF
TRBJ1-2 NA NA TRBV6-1 TGTGCCAGCAGCTCTGGAAGGGTTGACTATGGCTACACCTTC CASSSGRVDYGYTF
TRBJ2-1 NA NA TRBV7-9 TGTGCCAGCAGCTTATCCGCCCCAGGGACCTACAATGAGCAGTTCTTC CASSLSAPGTYNEQFF
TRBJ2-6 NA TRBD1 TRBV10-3 TGTGCCATCAGTGGGCCGGGACAGGGGGGATCTGGGGCCAACGTCCTGACTTTC CAISGPGQGGSGANVLTF
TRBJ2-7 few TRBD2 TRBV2 TGTGCCAGCAGTCTGGGACTAGCGGGAACGAACGAGCAGTACTTC CASSLGLAGTNEQYF
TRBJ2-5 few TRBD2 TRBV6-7 TGTGCCAGCAGTTACTCGTACGGGGGCTGGACTAGCGGCAGAGCCCGAGGAAAAGAGACCCAGTACTTC CASSYSYGGWTSGRARGKETQYF
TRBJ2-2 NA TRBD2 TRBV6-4 TGTGCCAGCAGTCCGACTCCGGGACTAGCGGGAGGTTCGAACACCGGGGAGCTGTTTTTT CASSPTPGLAGGSNTGELFF
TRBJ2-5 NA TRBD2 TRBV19 TGTGCCAGTAGTATAAGGGAGGGTTCGAAGACCCAGTACTTC CASSIREGSKTQYF
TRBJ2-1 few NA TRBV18 TGTGCCAGCTCCTACAGCGGCTACAATGAGCAGTTCTTC CASSYSGYNEQFF
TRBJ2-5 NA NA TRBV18 TGTGCCAGCTCACCACTCACTGGGTACCAAGAGACCCAGTACTTC CASSPLTGYQETQYF
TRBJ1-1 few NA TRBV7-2 TGTGCCAGCAGCTACCCTCTCTTAGGGGGGGCTTTCTTT CASSYPLLGGAFF
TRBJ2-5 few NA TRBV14 TGTGCCAGCAGCCAAGATTCCCCCCTTAGCTATGTAGAGACCCAGTACTTC CASSQDSPLSYVETQYF
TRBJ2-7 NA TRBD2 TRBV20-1 TGCAGTGCTAGTATGATGGCGGGGGGAAAATACGAGCAGTACTTC CSASMMAGGKYEQYF
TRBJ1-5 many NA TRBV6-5 TGTGCCAGCAGTTACCGGTCAAGCAATCAGCCCCAGCATTTT CASSYRSSNQPQHF
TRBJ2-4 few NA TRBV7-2 TGTGCCAGCAGCTTAGACCCGGGACCACAAAACATTCAGTACTTC CASSLDPGPQNIQYF
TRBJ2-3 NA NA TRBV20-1 TGCAGTGCTAGTTTGGTCGGATCAGATACGCAGTATTTT CSASLVGSDTQYF
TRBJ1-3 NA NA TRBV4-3 TGCGCCAGCAGCCAAGGCTCCAGGAAAGGCAACACCATATATTTT CASSQGSRKGNTIYF
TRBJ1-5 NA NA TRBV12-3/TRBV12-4 TGTGCCAGCAGTCAAGGGGGTGGGCTGCCCCAGCATTTT CASSQGGGLPQHF